This T cell receptor (beta chain) appears in the sequencing data of a study of T cell repertoires in cytomegalovirus infection. Study-level information: Use of recently identified HLA-C-restricted and well-studied HLA-B-restricted CMV epitopes was part of the study. In public TCR beta signatures, there were indications of both CMV infection and matching HLA type. Points from the study as a whole: Identification of carriers of CMV plus the relevant HLA was achieved through cumulative public TCR beta family frequency.

TCRdb called the reads again in MiXCR, with one record for every CDR3 protein. The table includes approximately 590,000 distinct CDR3 sequences, almost 40% detected once. For this clonotype: Its antigen is unidentified.

Trimming removed 3 bases at V and 7 bases at J, with 7 bases between. The CDR3 runs to 11 residues. The specimen comprised cultured PBMCs, sampled from culture after CMV antigen stimulation. The clonotype originates from a human donor in good health (CMV status not recorded). Some clones in this sample may be carry-over from other donors' samples. V and J are TRBV12-3 or TRBV12-4 and TRBJ2-7; D remains unclear. The CDR3 nucleotides are TGTGCCAGCAGTTTCGCTGGGGAGCAGTACTTC. Its translation is CASSFAGEQYF.